The present T cell receptor beta chain was sequenced within a study of cytomegalovirus exposure and HLA in healthy donors. The CDR3 length is 17 residues. The V and J ends lost 0 bases and 3 bases, in that order; junction bases with no gene match: 6. Germline assignment: CDR1 SGHTA and CDR2 FQGNSA. Samples came from healthy bone marrow donors. The study ran its PCR with 60 Vbeta and 13 Jbeta primers. Clones were sequenced by immunoSEQ multiplex PCR, and TCRdb holds only the in-frame ones, with some missing. The top ten hold around 3.5% of the sample, which has about 97,000 clones, 73% seen once. This TCR came from a man aged 35-49 years in good health and CMV-seronegative. Specimen: PBMCs. V usage is TRBV7-2 and J usage is TRBJ2-7, with 12 bases matching TRBD2. The CDR3 region is CASSLAATSGGLYEQYF. The CDR3, as DNA: TGTGCCAGCAGCTTAGCCGCGACTAGCGGGGGCCTCTACGAGCAGTACTTC.